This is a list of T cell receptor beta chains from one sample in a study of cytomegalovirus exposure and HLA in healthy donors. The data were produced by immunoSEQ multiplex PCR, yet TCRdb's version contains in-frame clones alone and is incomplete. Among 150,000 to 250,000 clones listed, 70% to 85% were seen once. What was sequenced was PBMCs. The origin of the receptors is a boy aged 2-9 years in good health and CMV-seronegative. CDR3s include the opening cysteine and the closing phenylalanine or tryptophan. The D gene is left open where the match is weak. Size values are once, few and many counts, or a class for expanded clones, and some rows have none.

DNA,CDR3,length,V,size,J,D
TGTGCCAGCAGCTTACGCCGGACAGGGATCGCCGAGCAGTACTTC,CASSLRRTGIAEQYF,15,TRBV11-1,.,TRBJ2-7,TRBD1
TGTGCTAGTGGTTTGGTCCTGGGACAGATCAATCAGCCCCAGCATTTT,CASGLVLGQINQPQHF,16,TRBV12-5,.,TRBJ1-5,TRBD1
TGTGCCAGCAGTGAAAGCCCGTTAAGGGGTACTGAAGCTTTCTTT,CASSESPLRGTEAFF,15,TRBV2,.,TRBJ1-1,.
TGTGCCAGCAGCGCCGGGGCGGCGGGGGGAAACGAGCAGTACTTC,CASSAGAAGGNEQYF,15,TRBV9,.,TRBJ2-7,TRBD2
TGTGCCAGCAGCCAAGAAAACAGGATTTATAATTCACCCCTCCACTTT,CASSQENRIYNSPLHF,16,TRBV4-2,.,TRBJ1-6,.
TGTGCCAGCAGCTTAGATCTCTCGACAGGCTCTAACTATGGCTACACCTTC,CASSLDLSTGSNYGYTF,17,TRBV7-2,few,TRBJ1-2,.
TGTGCCAGCAGTGACCCCGGACAGGGCTATGGCTACACCTTC,CASSDPGQGYGYTF,14,TRBV25-1,.,TRBJ1-2,TRBD1
TGCGCCAGCAGCCATATCCGGGACAGGGGGCTTTGCGAGCAGTACTTC,CASSHIRDRGLCEQYF,16,TRBV4-1,.,TRBJ2-7,TRBD1
TGTGCCAGCAGGCGGAGACTAGCGGGGGGCACAGATACGCAGTATTTT,CASRRRLAGGTDTQYF,16,TRBV7-9,.,TRBJ2-3,TRBD2
TGTGCCAGCAGTCAAGGGACTAGCTACCACAATGAGCAGTTCTTC,CASSQGTSYHNEQFF,15,TRBV5-4,once,TRBJ2-1,TRBD2
TGTGCCAGCAGTCGACAGGTTAATGAAAAACTGTTTTTT,CASSRQVNEKLFF,13,TRBV6-4,.,TRBJ1-4,.
TGTGCCAGCAGCTTAAGTCGAGCGGGGGGGCCCCCGGGTGAGCAGTTCTTC,CASSLSRAGGPPGEQFF,17,TRBV7-9,few,TRBJ2-1,TRBD2
TGTGCCAGCAGCTTGGGAGAGAGGGCATCTCGAGAGCAGTACTTC,CASSLGERASREQYF,15,TRBV5-6,.,TRBJ2-7,.
TGTGCCAGTGGGGGGGGGACTAGCGGGGAAGAGACCCAGTACTTC,CASGGGTSGEETQYF,15,TRBV27,few,TRBJ2-5,TRBD2
TGTGCCAGCAGCCAACCCGGCGGGGGGATGGGTACGCAGTATTTT,CASSQPGGGMGTQYF,15,TRBV4-2,.,TRBJ2-3,TRBD2
TGTGCCAGCAGCGTAGGGGTAGCGGTGAACACCGGGGAGCTGTTTTTT,CASSVGVAVNTGELFF,16,TRBV9,.,TRBJ2-2,.
TGTGCCAGCAGCCAAGAAGGGGGCAGGGACTATGGCTACACCTTC,CASSQEGGRDYGYTF,15,TRBV4-2,few,TRBJ1-2,TRBD1
TGCGCCAGCAGCCAAGATCTTAGCCGGACAGGGTTTGGCTACACCTTC,CASSQDLSRTGFGYTF,16,TRBV4-3,.,TRBJ1-2,TRBD1
TGCAGCGTTGAGGCGGCTAATGAGCAGTTCTTC,CSVEAANEQFF,11,TRBV29-1,.,TRBJ2-1,.
TGTGCCAGCAGCATTAGCGGGCCGGATGACACCGGGGAGCTGTTTTTT,CASSISGPDDTGELFF,16,TRBV9,few,TRBJ2-2,TRBD2
TGTGCCAGCAGCGCGGACAAGGACAATGAGCAGTTCTTC,CASSADKDNEQFF,13,TRBV7-3,.,TRBJ2-1,.
TGTGCCAGCAGCCAAATCTGGGGGGAGAACTATGGCTACACCTTC,CASSQIWGENYGYTF,15,TRBV4-2,.,TRBJ1-2,.
TGCGCCAGCAGCCCTAACGGACAGGGGGCTGGTGAGACCCAGTACTTC,CASSPNGQGAGETQYF,16,TRBV5-1,.,TRBJ2-5,TRBD1
TGTGCCAGCAGCTCATCTAGAGTCGATACGCAGTATTTT,CASSSSRVDTQYF,13,TRBV5-4,.,TRBJ2-3,.
TGTGCCAGCAGCCAAGAGCAGGGAGGTGGCTACACCTTC,CASSQEQGGGYTF,13,TRBV4-2,.,TRBJ1-2,.
TGTGCCAGACGGACTCCAGGATATGGCTACACCTTC,CARRTPGYGYTF,12,TRBV5-8,.,TRBJ1-2,.
TGCGCCAGCAGCTTGGCGGGTCAGGGTAATGAAAAACTGTTTTTT,CASSLAGQGNEKLFF,15,TRBV5-1,.,TRBJ1-4,.
TGTGCCAGCAGCCGGGGACAGACTGGAAACACCATATATTTT,CASSRGQTGNTIYF,14,TRBV9,.,TRBJ1-3,TRBD1
TGTGCCAGCATCAGACTAGCGGGGGGGCCTGGAGAGCAGTACTTC,CASIRLAGGPGEQYF,15,TRBV6-6,.,TRBJ2-5,TRBD2
TGTGCCAGCAGTGACGGAGGGACCGGGGAGCTGTTTTTT,CASSDGGTGELFF,13,TRBV6-4,.,TRBJ2-2,.
TGTGCCAGCAGCTTGTTCGAGGTCACCGGGGAGCTGTTTTTT,CASSLFEVTGELFF,14,TRBV5-4,.,TRBJ2-2,.
TGCGCCAGCAGCCAAGAATGGCCGGGAGGAGCTTTCTTT,CASSQEWPGGAFF,13,TRBV4-3,few,TRBJ1-1,.
TGCGCCAGCAGCTTGTCGGCTACAGGGAACTATGGCTACACCTTC,CASSLSATGNYGYTF,15,TRBV5-1,.,TRBJ1-2,.
TGTGCTAGGGACTTTAGGAACCAGTATTTT,CARDFRNQYF,10,TRBV9,few,TRBJ2-3,.
TGCAGCGTTGGATCGAGATTAAGCTCCTACAATGAGCAGTTCTTC,CSVGSRLSSYNEQFF,15,TRBV29-1,.,TRBJ2-1,.
TGTGCCAGCAGTTACAAAGCGGGGGGGCTTGTTGAGCAGTTCTTC,CASSYKAGGLVEQFF,15,TRBV6-5,.,TRBJ2-1,TRBD2
TGCGCCAGCAGCCACCCCCAGGGACAGGGTGAAGCTTTCTTT,CASSHPQGQGEAFF,14,TRBV4-3,.,TRBJ1-1,TRBD1
TGTGCCAGCAGCTTCCGCCCGGGGGCTGGGGCCAACGTCCTGACTTTC,CASSFRPGAGANVLTF,16,TRBV11-2,.,TRBJ2-6,.
TGTGCCAGCAGCTTAGTCGGAGGATTGAACACTGAAGCTTTCTTT,CASSLVGGLNTEAFF,15,TRBV7-2,few,TRBJ1-1,.
TGTGCCAGCAGTTACTCTTCTCGAGTCGGTGAGCAGTTCTTC,CASSYSSRVGEQFF,14,TRBV6-5,.,TRBJ2-1,.